This note documents a single T cell receptor beta chain sequence. Its antigen is as yet unknown. The V end lost 6 bases, the J end lost 6 bases, and 17 bases lay between the germline ends. Germline CDR1 is MNHNS and CDR2 is SASEGT. CDR3 length equals 14 residues. The data were produced by immunoSEQ multiplex PCR, yet TCRdb's version contains in-frame clones alone and is incomplete. The repertoire has fewer than 100,000 clones, about four fifths of them found once; the top ten carry 0.44%. This entry belongs to a study of OX40 agonist ivuxolimab in advanced cancers. Whole-study findings and limits: It was also the case that some nonresponders had low normalized T-cell clonal expansion.

This clonotype was sampled from an adult with an advanced solid tumor such as melanoma, head and neck, liver or kidney cancer. This chain joins TRBV6-1 and TRBJ1-1; D might be TRBD1 (6 bases). Sequences were derived from CD4+ or CD8+ T cells sorted from blood, sampled in a trial of the OX40 agonist ivuxolimab. Here the CDR3 DNA reads TGTGCCAGCAGCGCGACAGGCGCGGGGGCTGAAGCTTTCTTT. Its protein product is CASSATGAGAEAFF.